Following are 25 T cell receptor beta chains from one sample sequenced in a study of response to subunit inactivated influenza vaccine. TCRdb reprocessed the RT-PCR reads via MiXCR and lists one record per CDR3 protein. The table lists under 950,000 distinct CDR3 sequences, 21% of them singletons. The sample was PBMCs from blood, taken around 5 days after vaccination. The source of these receptors is a man aged 45-65 years who received an inactivated influenza vaccine.

This clonotype turned up a few times. The chain carries TRBV27 and TRBJ2-4; D unclear. This CDR3 is built from 15 residues. Per the germline V gene, CDR1 is MNHEY and CDR2 is SMNVEV (reference sequence). V lost 4 bases, J lost 1 base, and 11 bases lay in between. CDR3 sequence reads: CASSSGPLAKNIQYF. The CDR3 DNA sequence: TGTGCCAGCAGTTCCGGGCCCCTCGCCAAAAACATTCAGTACTTC.

V and J are TRBV10-3 and TRBJ2-7; D tentatively fits TRBD1 or TRBD2 (5 bases each). CDR1 and CDR2 from the germline V gene are ENHRY and SYGVKD. Deletions cut 3 bases from V and 7 bases from J, with 13 bases between. This CDR3 region has 13 residues. CDR3 coding DNA: TGTGCCATCAGTGAATATGGGGGAATGGAGCAGTACTTC. Amino acid sequence: CAISEYGGMEQYF.

This clonotype came up a few times. This chain uses TRBV12-3 or TRBV12-4 with TRBJ2-1, with 8 positions matching TRBD2. With V trimmed by 5 bases and J by 6 bases, 6 bases remained unmatched. The CDR3 runs to 14 residues. CDR3 nucleotide sequence: TGTGCCAGCAGTCTCCGGACTAGCCTCAATGAGCAGTTCTTC. It yields the protein CASSLRTSLNEQFF.

This clonotype was observed a few times. This CDR3 is CASSHRRVNGYTF. The CDR3 bases are TGTGCCAGCAGTCACAGACGGGTCAATGGCTACACCTTC. The V call is TRBV6-2 or TRBV6-3, the J call TRBJ1-2; D unclear. The germline V gene has CDR1 MNHEY and CDR2 SVGEGT. The CDR3 is 13 residues long. V lost 5 bases and J 6 bases, leaving 13 bases between the germline ends.

The chain's CDR3 is CAISDAGEPQHF. Written as DNA, the CDR3 is TGTGCCATCAGTGACGCCGGGGAGCCCCAGCATTTT. The V call is TRBV10-3, the J call TRBJ1-5; no clear D gene. The CDR3 is 12 amino acids. The ends were cut back, 3 bases at V and 8 bases at J, with 8 bases in the middle. CDR1 is ENHRY, CDR2 SYGVKD, per germline.

V and J are TRBV20-1 and TRBJ1-5; 10 bases are a match to TRBD1. The CDR3 consists of 15 residues. V lost 3 bases, J lost 3 bases, and 5 bases stayed unmatched. The germline V gene has CDR1 DFQATT and CDR2 SNEGSKA (reference sequence). CDR3 amino acids: CSARRTGGNNQPQHF. CDR3 DNA sequence: TGCAGTGCTAGGAGGACAGGGGGTAACAATCAGCCCCAGCATTTT.

This clonotype has only a few counts. CDR3 bases: TGCAGTGCTAGCCAGCGGGGACGCACGAATGAGCAGTTCTTC. The encoded protein is CSASQRGRTNEQFF. The chain has TRBV20-1 and TRBJ2-1, with 7 bases lining up with TRBD2. CDR1 is DFQATT, CDR2 SNEGSKA, per germline (reference sequence). Trimming took 3 bases from V and 7 from J; bases not matched to a gene: 9. The CDR3 consists of 14 residues.

V is TRBV7-3 and J is TRBJ2-5; D possibly corresponds to TRBD2 (6 bases). The CDR3 is made up of 16 amino acids. With 2 bases removed from V and 5 bases from J, the gap between germline ends came to 18 bases. Looked up from germline, CDR1 is SGHTA and CDR2 is FQGTGA. In DNA, the CDR3 is TGTGCCAGCAGCTTACAGGGCGGGCTAGCGACGGAGACCCAGTACTTC. This translates into CASSLQGGLATETQYF.

The rearrangement links TRBV6-2 or TRBV6-3 to TRBJ2-5; a weak D match, TRBD2 (6 bases). This CDR3 has 16 residues. CDR1 and CDR2 (germline): MNHEY, SVGEGT. Trimming removed 6 bases from V and 7 bases from J, with 24 bases in between. The CDR3 coding sequence is TGTGCCAGCAGGAGAACCACCGGGACTCGGCTTGCGACCCAGTACTTC. It specifies CASRRTTGTRLATQYF.

J is TRBJ1-5 and V is TRBV6-6; unclear D gene. CDR3 size: 13 residues. Trimming stripped 5 bases from V and 4 bases from J, with 9 bases between. Per the germline V gene, CDR1 is MNHNY and CDR2 is SVGAGI (reference sequence). CDR3 sequence (DNA): TGTGCCAGCAGTCCGCTCCCAAATCAGCCCCAGCATTTT. Protein product: CASSPLPNQPQHF.

This clonotype came up a few times. The chain links TRBV4-2 to TRBJ2-4; 8 nucleotides align to TRBD2. The CDR3 sequence is 14 residues long. The germline V gene encodes CDR1 LGHNA and CDR2 YNFKEQ. V was clipped by 1 base and J by 10 bases; unmatched bases: 6. This chain's CDR3 is CASSQGTGGGIQYF. DNA of the CDR3: TGTGCCAGCAGCCAAGGTACAGGCGGGGGGATTCAGTACTTC.

The chain couples TRBV5-1 to TRBJ2-5, with D unclear. Germline V gene data show CDR1 as SGHRS and CDR2 as YFSETQ. The V end was cut by 5 bases, the J end by 2 bases, with 10 bases between. The CDR3 loop spans 13 amino acids. The CDR3 reads CASRKGSQETQYF. Here the CDR3 DNA reads TGCGCCAGCAGGAAGGGCAGTCAAGAGACCCAGTACTTC.

The chain couples TRBV5-4 to TRBJ2-1; 10 bases line up with TRBD2. CDR1 is SGHNT and CDR2 is YYREEE in the germline V gene (reference sequence). The V segment lost 6 bases and the J segment 6 bases; nucleotides outside the gene matches: 9. CDR3 length: 15 amino acids. The CDR3 region has the DNA TGTGCCAGCACCCCTAGCGGGGGTGGGGCCAATGAGCAGTTCTTC. This translates into CASTPSGGGANEQFF.

The chain couples TRBV7-2 to TRBJ2-5, with TRBD2 matching over 7 bases. V shed 3 bases, J shed 7 bases, and the junction held 8 bases outside the gene matches. The CDR3 is 14 amino acids. Germline V gene lookup returns CDR1 SGHTA and CDR2 FQGNSA. This CDR3 reads CASSLAGRVGTQYF. DNA of the CDR3: TGTGCCAGCAGCTTGGCAGGGAGGGTGGGGACCCAGTACTTC. Full variable domain (rest looked up from reference TRBV7-2 and TRBJ2-5): GAGVSQSPSNKVTEKGKDVELRCDPISGHTALYWYRQSLGQGLEFLIYFQGNSAPDKSGLPSDRFSAERTGGSVSTLTIQRTQQEDSAVYLCASSLAGRVGTQYFGPGTRLLVL.

The genes are TRBV20-1 and TRBJ1-5; D uncertain. Per germline, CDR1 DFQATT and CDR2 SNEGSKA (reference sequence). The V and J ends lost 1 base and 0 bases respectively, with 10 bases between them. The CDR3 spans 15 residues. The CDR3 protein is CSARVRRYSNQPQHF. The CDR3 DNA is TGCAGTGCTAGAGTGAGGCGTTATAGCAATCAGCCCCAGCATTTT.

This clonotype was observed at least ten times. The CDR3 loop reads CASSQDRDREQFF. Written as DNA, the CDR3 is TGTGCCAGCAGCCAAGACCGAGACAGGGAGCAGTTCTTC. The chain is built from TRBV4-2 and TRBJ2-1; weak D call: TRBD1 (6 bases). This CDR3 spans 13 amino acids. V lost 0 bases to trimming and J lost 10 bases, with 10 bases between them. Germline V gives CDR1 LGHNA, CDR2 YNFKEQ.

V is TRBV5-1 and J is TRBJ2-3; D call uncertain. Germline V gene lookup returns CDR1 SGHRS and CDR2 YFSETQ. The ends were cut back, 3 bases at V and 5 bases at J, with 16 bases in the middle. The CDR3 contains 15 residues. Here the CDR3 DNA reads TGCGCCAGCAGCTCGACTGGACGGAACGAAGATACGCAGTATTTT. Translation gives CASSSTGRNEDTQYF.

V gene TRBV7-2 combines with J gene TRBJ1-6; 10 positions agree with TRBD1. CDR3 length: 16 residues. Germline lookup yields CDR1 SGHTA and CDR2 FQGNSA. V lost 5 bases and J lost 9; bases outside the gene matches: 10. In DNA form, the CDR3 reads TGTGCCAGCAGCCCCCGAATGGGACAGGGGAGTTCACCCCTCCACTTT. Encoded protein: CASSPRMGQGSSPLHF.

The sample holds a few counts of this clonotype. The chain recombines TRBV4-2 with TRBJ1-6, with D unresolved. CDR1 is LGHNA and CDR2 is YNFKEQ in the germline V gene. The CDR3 is 16 residues long. V was pared by 0 bases and J by 7 bases, with 13 bases between. CDR3 bases: TGTGCCAGCAGCCAAGATGGGAGGACGGGGAATTCACCCCTCCACTTT. Encoded protein: CASSQDGRTGNSPLHF.

The chain recombines TRBV20-1 with TRBJ1-2; 7 bases map to TRBD1. This CDR3 comprises 13 residues. V dropped 4 bases and J dropped 6; count of bases not matched to a gene: 8. The germline CDR1 and CDR2 sequences are DFQATT and SNEGSKA (reference sequence). The CDR3, as DNA: TGCAGTGCTACCCTCCCAGGGGGTCATGGCTACACCTTC. Translating it yields CSATLPGGHGYTF.

The rearrangement links TRBV20-1 to TRBJ2-3; TRBD2 matches at 9 bases. The CDR3 is 15 amino acids. The germline gives CDR1 DFQATT, CDR2 SNEGSKA (reference sequence). V shed 4 bases, J shed 7 bases, and the junction held 12 bases outside the gene matches. CDR3 loop: CSAIGLAGHLNTQYF. The DNA for the CDR3 is TGCAGTGCTATTGGGCTAGCGGGGCACTTGAATACGCAGTATTTT.

This clonotype was picked up a small number of times. This chain connects TRBV11-2 to TRBJ2-1, with a weak D call TRBD1 (5 bases). Trimming cost V 2 bases and J 4 bases, with 15 bases left between them. CDR3 size: 16 residues. Germline V gene sequence: CDR1 SGHAT, CDR2 FQNNGV. CDR3 DNA: TGTGCCAGCAGCTTAATTAGGGGTCAGATATACAATGAGCAGTTCTTC. Translating it yields CASSLIRGQIYNEQFF.

This clonotype has more than one count but fewer than ten. The CDR3 region is CSAREESGFQRQPQHF. The CDR3 nucleotides are TGCAGTGCTAGAGAGGAGTCGGGGTTTCAGCGTCAGCCCCAGCATTTT. V usage is TRBV20-1 and J usage is TRBJ1-5, with D unresolved. The germline CDR1 and CDR2 sequences are DFQATT and SNEGSKA (reference sequence). The CDR3 length is 16 residues. The ends were cut back, 0 bases at V and 6 bases at J, with 18 bases in the middle.

V gene TRBV12-3 or TRBV12-4 combines with J gene TRBJ2-7, with 10 bases that match TRBD1. V was pared by 5 bases and J by 6 bases, with 7 bases of the junction left unmatched. The CDR3 spans 14 residues. CDR3 DNA sequence: TGTGCCAGCAGTCTTGACAGGGGGCTAATCGAGCAGTACTTC. It specifies CASSLDRGLIEQYF.

The chain combines TRBV7-8 with TRBJ2-3; D unclear. Trimming left V 6 bases short and J 0 bases short, with 10 bases between. Germline-derived CDR1 and CDR2 are SGHVS and FQNEAQ. The CDR3 is 14 amino acids. CDR3 loop: CASRESASTDTQYF. Written as DNA, the CDR3 is TGTGCCAGCAGAGAAAGCGCGAGCACAGATACGCAGTATTTT.